This TCR beta chain was recovered during a study of human T cells and chemical hapten exposure. In TCRdb, the RACE reads were re-called with MiXCR into one record per CDR3 protein. This table has around 380,000 distinct CDR3 sequences, roughly 4.8% appearing once. The sample's time point: patch test 1, 2 weeks after DPC sensitization. Described treatment: therapeutic diphenylcyclopropenone sensitization with weekly scalp DPC. This clonotype was picked up many times. Per the germline V gene, CDR1 is MDHEN and CDR2 is SYDVKM. V shed 5 bases and J shed 4 bases, with 11 bases lying between them. The CDR3 is made up of 13 amino acids.

The input for sequencing was whole blood, taken in connection with sensitization to the hapten diphenylcyclopropenone (DPC). The TCR sequence derives from a woman aged 50 to 65 with alopecia areata. Some clones in this sample may be carry-over from other donors' samples. This chain connects TRBV28 to TRBJ1-1, with D possibly TRBD1 on 5 matching bases. CDR3 region: CASSPSGSTEAFF. The CDR3 DNA follows: TGTGCCAGCAGTCCCTCAGGGTCCACTGAAGCTTTCTTT.